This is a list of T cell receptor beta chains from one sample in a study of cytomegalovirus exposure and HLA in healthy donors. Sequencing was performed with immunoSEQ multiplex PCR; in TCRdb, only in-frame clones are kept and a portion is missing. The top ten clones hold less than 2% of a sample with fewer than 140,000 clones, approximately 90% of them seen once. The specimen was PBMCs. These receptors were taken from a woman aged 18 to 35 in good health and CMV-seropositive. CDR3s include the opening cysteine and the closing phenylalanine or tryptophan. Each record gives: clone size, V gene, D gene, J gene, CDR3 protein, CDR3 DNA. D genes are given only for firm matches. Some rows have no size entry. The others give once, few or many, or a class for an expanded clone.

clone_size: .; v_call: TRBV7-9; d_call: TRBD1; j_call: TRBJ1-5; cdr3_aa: CASSSHRGKADQPQHF; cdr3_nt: TGTGCCAGCAGCTCCCACAGGGGGAAGGCGGATCAGCCCCAGCATTTT
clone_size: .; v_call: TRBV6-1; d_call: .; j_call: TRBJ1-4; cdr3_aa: CASSVTGLNEKLFF; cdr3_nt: TGTGCCAGCAGCGTGACAGGTCTTAATGAAAAACTGTTTTTT
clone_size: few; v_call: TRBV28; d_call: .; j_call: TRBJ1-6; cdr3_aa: CASSSRVNSPLHF; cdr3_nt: TGTGCCAGCAGTTCCAGGGTTAATTCACCCCTCCACTTT
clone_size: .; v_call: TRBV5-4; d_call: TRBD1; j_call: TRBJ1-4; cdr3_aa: CASSSYRQGKSNEKLFF; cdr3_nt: TGTGCCAGCAGCTCCTACCGACAGGGGAAATCTAATGAAAAACTGTTTTTT
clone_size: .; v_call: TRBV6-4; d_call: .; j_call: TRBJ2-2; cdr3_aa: CASSDSPTGELFF; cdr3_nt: TGTGCCAGCAGTGACTCCCCTACCGGGGAGCTGTTTTTT
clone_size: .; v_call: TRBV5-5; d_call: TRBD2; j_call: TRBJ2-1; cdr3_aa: CASSWGLGEDNEQFF; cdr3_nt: TGTGCCAGCAGCTGGGGACTAGGGGAAGACAATGAGCAGTTCTTC
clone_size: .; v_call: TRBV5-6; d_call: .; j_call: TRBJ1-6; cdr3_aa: CASSASDQGLGSPLHF; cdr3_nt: TGTGCCAGCAGCGCCAGTGATCAGGGACTGGGTTCACCCCTCCACTTT
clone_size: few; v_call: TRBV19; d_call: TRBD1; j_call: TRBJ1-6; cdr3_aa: CASSIIQGAGSPLHF; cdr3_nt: TGTGCCAGTAGTATCATCCAGGGGGCCGGTTCACCCCTCCACTTT
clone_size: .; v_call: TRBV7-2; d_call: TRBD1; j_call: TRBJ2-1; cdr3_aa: CASSQTGSSYNEQFF; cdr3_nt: TGTGCCAGCAGCCAGACAGGGAGCTCCTACAATGAGCAGTTCTTC
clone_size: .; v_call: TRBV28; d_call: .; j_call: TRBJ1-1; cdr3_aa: CASTETVLPNTEAFF; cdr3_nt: TGTGCCAGCACCGAAACAGTCTTGCCGAACACTGAAGCTTTCTTT
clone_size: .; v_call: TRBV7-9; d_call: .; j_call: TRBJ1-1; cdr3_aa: CASSSPGVEAFF; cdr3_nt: TGTGCCAGCAGCTCGCCAGGGGTCGAAGCTTTCTTT